These T cell receptor beta chains were read from a single sample in a study of glioma-infiltrating T cells after dendritic cell vaccination. Generated by immunoSEQ multiplex PCR, the TCRdb table keeps only in-frame clones and is missing some. The sample lists approximately 85,000 clones; 75% to 90% were seen once. Material: blood, obtained after dendritic cell vaccination. The receptor set was obtained from a human donor with glioblastoma. Both conserved end residues are part of each CDR3. Each record gives: J gene, D gene, clone size, V gene, CDR3 protein, CDR3 DNA. The D gene is left open where the match is weak. Clone size, where shown, is once, few, many, or a class for clones that have expanded.

J: TRBJ2-7; D: TRBD2; size: once; V: TRBV19; CDR3: CASTGGPGTTYEQYF; DNA: TGTGCCAGTACGGGGGGGCCCGGGACAACCTACGAGCAGTACTTC
J: TRBJ2-3; D: .; size: .; V: TRBV13; CDR3: CASSLTGGVADTQYF; DNA: TGTGCCAGCAGCCTCACCGGCGGGGTTGCAGATACGCAGTATTTT
J: TRBJ2-3; D: TRBD2; size: .; V: TRBV4-3; CDR3: CASSQDTGVVSGGDTQYF; DNA: TGCGCCAGCAGCCAAGATACGGGGGTGGTTAGCGGGGGAGATACGCAGTATTTT
J: TRBJ2-1; D: TRBD1; size: .; V: TRBV5-4; CDR3: CASSRDRGHNEQFF; DNA: TGTGCCAGCAGCCGGGACAGGGGACACAATGAGCAGTTCTTC
J: TRBJ1-5; D: .; size: .; V: TRBV27; CDR3: CASSWKGPAQGQPQHF; DNA: TGTGCCAGCAGTTGGAAGGGGCCGGCCCAGGGACAGCCCCAGCATTTT
J: TRBJ1-2; D: TRBD1; size: .; V: TRBV5-1; CDR3: CASSKGQGAGGYTF; DNA: TGCGCCAGCAGCAAAGGACAGGGGGCTGGTGGCTACACCTTC
J: TRBJ2-5; D: .; size: .; V: TRBV9; CDR3: CASSVGGGGLKTQYF; DNA: TGTGCCAGCAGCGTAGGAGGGGGGGGGTTAAAGACCCAGTACTTC
J: TRBJ1-5; D: .; size: once; V: TRBV25-1; CDR3: CASSESRTDQPQHF; DNA: TGTGCCAGCAGTGAATCCCGTACAGATCAGCCCCAGCATTTT
J: TRBJ2-3; D: TRBD2; size: .; V: TRBV30; CDR3: CAWRGLAGGVSTDTQYF; DNA: TGTGCCTGGAGGGGACTAGCGGGAGGGGTTAGCACAGATACGCAGTATTTT
J: TRBJ2-5; D: .; size: once; V: TRBV4-1; CDR3: CASSQDRVGRETQYF; DNA: TGCGCCAGCAGCCAAGACCGGGTCGGGAGAGAGACCCAGTACTTC
J: TRBJ1-1; D: .; size: .; V: TRBV7-3; CDR3: CASSKSRNTEAFF; DNA: TGTGCCAGCAGCAAGTCTAGGAACACTGAAGCTTTCTTT
J: TRBJ2-3; D: TRBD1; size: once; V: TRBV7-2; CDR3: CASSLSHPGQGASTDTQYF; DNA: TGTGCCAGCAGCTTGAGTCACCCGGGACAGGGGGCGAGCACAGATACGCAGTATTTT
J: TRBJ2-7; D: .; size: .; V: TRBV27; CDR3: CASRRAQGGRVSWPQYF; DNA: TGTGCCAGCAGACGCGCCCAGGGTGGCAGAGTATCCTGGCCCCAGTACTTC
J: TRBJ1-5; D: .; size: .; V: TRBV19; CDR3: CASSIGRQYSNQPQHF; DNA: TGTGCCAGTAGTATAGGGCGGCAGTATAGCAATCAGCCCCAGCATTTT
J: TRBJ2-3; D: TRBD2; size: few; V: TRBV27; CDR3: CASSSFANLAGGASTDTQYF; DNA: TGTGCCAGCAGTTCGTTTGCAAACTTAGCGGGAGGGGCTAGCACAGATACGCAGTATTTT
J: TRBJ2-7; D: .; size: .; V: TRBV28; CDR3: CASSQPGERSYEQYF; DNA: TGTGCCAGCAGTCAGCCAGGGGAGCGCTCCTACGAGCAGTACTTC
J: TRBJ1-2; D: TRBD1; size: .; V: TRBV7-9; CDR3: CASSSLRQGGQYGYTF; DNA: TGTGCCAGCAGCTCCCTTCGACAGGGAGGCCAATATGGCTACACCTTC
J: TRBJ1-2; D: TRBD1; size: .; V: TRBV29-1; CDR3: CSVFSRDRELNYGYTF; DNA: TGCAGCGTTTTCTCCCGGGACAGGGAACTTAACTATGGCTACACCTTC
J: TRBJ2-3; D: TRBD2; size: .; V: TRBV5-1; CDR3: CASSLGGLAAGPTDTQYF; DNA: TGCGCCAGCAGCTTGGGGGGACTAGCGGCGGGACCCACAGATACGCAGTATTTT
J: TRBJ2-1; D: .; size: few; V: TRBV19; CDR3: CASSISREQFF; DNA: TGTGCCAGTAGTATCTCTCGGGAGCAGTTCTTC
J: TRBJ2-1; D: TRBD1; size: .; V: TRBV6-5; CDR3: CASSYFRQGAGNEQFF; DNA: TGTGCCAGCAGTTACTTTCGACAGGGGGCTGGCAATGAGCAGTTCTTC
J: TRBJ2-7; D: TRBD2; size: .; V: TRBV10-3; CDR3: CAISESRGRASHEQYF; DNA: TGTGCCATCAGTGAGTCTCGCGGGAGGGCCTCCCACGAGCAGTACTTC
J: TRBJ1-2; D: TRBD1; size: once; V: TRBV7-2; CDR3: CASSLGGQGRAYTF; DNA: TGTGCCAGCAGCTTAGGGGGACAGGGGCGGGCCTACACCTTC
J: TRBJ1-3; D: .; size: .; V: TRBV7-8; CDR3: CASSPLGNTIYF; DNA: TGTGCCAGCAGCCCCCTTGGAAACACCATATATTTT
J: TRBJ1-2; D: .; size: .; V: TRBV5-1; CDR3: CASSSEWVNYGYTF; DNA: TGCGCCAGCAGCTCGGAGTGGGTGAACTATGGCTACACCTTC
J: TRBJ1-1; D: .; size: .; V: TRBV7-3; CDR3: CASSSPGATEAFF; DNA: TGTGCCAGCAGCTCCCCAGGGGCCACTGAAGCTTTCTTT
J: TRBJ2-7; D: .; size: .; V: TRBV14; CDR3: CASSLWGRIYEQYF; DNA: TGTGCCAGCAGCCTTTGGGGGCGGATCTACGAGCAGTACTTC
J: TRBJ2-1; D: .; size: .; V: TRBV10-2; CDR3: CASRLGSNVYNEQFF; DNA: TGCGCCAGCAGGCTAGGGAGTAACGTATACAATGAGCAGTTCTTC
J: TRBJ2-5; D: TRBD2; size: .; V: TRBV19; CDR3: CASSQRGTSGRGQETQYF; DNA: TGTGCCAGTAGCCAAAGGGGGACTAGCGGGAGGGGTCAAGAGACCCAGTACTTC
J: TRBJ2-7; D: .; size: .; V: TRBV27; CDR3: CASSLSQGSISYEQYF; DNA: TGTGCCAGCAGTTTATCACAGGGATCCATTTCCTACGAGCAGTACTTC
J: TRBJ2-2; D: .; size: .; V: TRBV7-3; CDR3: CASSSGGGGSGELFF; DNA: TGTGCCAGCAGCTCCGGTGGGGGCGGGAGCGGGGAGCTGTTTTTT
J: TRBJ2-3; D: TRBD2; size: .; V: TRBV2; CDR3: CATRTSGASTDTQYF; DNA: TGTGCCACTCGGACTAGCGGGGCCTCAACAGATACGCAGTATTTT
J: TRBJ2-1; D: TRBD2; size: .; V: TRBV19; CDR3: CAVRVAGGREQFF; DNA: TGTGCCGTACGGGTAGCGGGAGGACGGGAGCAGTTCTTC
J: TRBJ2-7; D: TRBD1; size: .; V: TRBV5-1; CDR3: CASSLTGAATYEQYF; DNA: TGCGCCAGCAGCTTGACAGGGGCCGCTACCTACGAGCAGTACTTC
J: TRBJ2-7; D: .; size: .; V: TRBV19; CDR3: CASSIVGAEQYF; DNA: TGTGCCAGTAGTATAGTGGGAGCCGAGCAGTACTTC
J: TRBJ2-3; D: TRBD1; size: .; V: TRBV7-2; CDR3: CASSPRTGLSTDTQYF; DNA: TGTGCCAGCAGCCCGAGGACAGGGCTGAGCACAGATACGCAGTATTTT
J: TRBJ2-7; D: TRBD2; size: many; V: TRBV4-1; CDR3: CASSHLLAGGSYEQYF; DNA: TGCGCCAGCAGCCACCTACTAGCGGGAGGTTCCTACGAGCAGTACTTC
J: TRBJ2-1; D: TRBD2; size: once; V: TRBV2; CDR3: CASSSSGTYNEQFF; DNA: TGTGCCAGCAGTAGTAGCGGGACCTACAATGAGCAGTTCTTC
J: TRBJ2-4; D: TRBD1; size: .; V: TRBV13; CDR3: CASSRQGPENIQYF; DNA: TGTGCCAGCAGTCGACAGGGGCCGGAAAACATTCAGTACTTC
J: TRBJ2-3; D: TRBD2; size: .; V: TRBV6-1; CDR3: CASSLAGGSTDTQYF; DNA: TGTGCCAGCAGTCTAGCGGGAGGGAGCACAGATACGCAGTATTTT
J: TRBJ1-2; D: .; size: .; V: TRBV19; CDR3: CASSIVAGSGYTF; DNA: TGTGCCAGTAGTATAGTGGCAGGGTCCGGCTACACCTTC
J: TRBJ2-1; D: .; size: .; V: TRBV7-8; CDR3: CASSARLSPEYNEQFF; DNA: TGTGCCAGCAGCGCCCGACTATCCCCTGAGTACAATGAGCAGTTCTTC
J: TRBJ2-3; D: TRBD2; size: .; V: TRBV7-9; CDR3: CASSLARGADTQYF; DNA: TGTGCCAGCAGCTTAGCTCGGGGGGCAGATACGCAGTATTTT
J: TRBJ2-7; D: TRBD2; size: .; V: TRBV6-1; CDR3: CASSDLTSGSLFFSYEQYF; DNA: TGTGCCAGCAGTGACCTGACTAGCGGGAGTCTTTTCTTCTCCTACGAGCAGTACTTC
J: TRBJ2-7; D: .; size: .; V: TRBV19; CDR3: CASAVNSGAFYEQYF; DNA: TGTGCCAGTGCCGTGAATAGCGGAGCGTTCTACGAGCAGTACTTC
J: TRBJ2-1; D: TRBD2; size: .; V: TRBV7-2; CDR3: CASSRPGLAGYNEQFF; DNA: TGTGCCAGCAGCCGTCCGGGACTAGCGGGGTACAATGAGCAGTTCTTC
J: TRBJ2-5; D: TRBD1; size: once; V: TRBV15; CDR3: CATEPEYRGRETQYF; DNA: TGTGCCACCGAGCCCGAATACAGGGGACGGGAGACCCAGTACTTC
J: TRBJ1-6; D: TRBD1; size: .; V: TRBV4-3; CDR3: CASSRKRDSDNSPLHF; DNA: TGCGCCAGCAGCCGGAAACGGGACAGTGATAATTCACCCCTCCACTTT
J: TRBJ1-5; D: TRBD1; size: .; V: TRBV11-2; CDR3: CASSSSEQGAQHF; DNA: TGTGCCAGCAGCTCCTCCGAACAGGGGGCTCAGCATTTT
J: TRBJ2-7; D: .; size: .; V: TRBV5-6; CDR3: CASSSPLDSISYEQYF; DNA: TGTGCCAGCAGCTCACCCCTGGACAGCATCTCCTACGAGCAGTACTTC
J: TRBJ2-7; D: TRBD1; size: .; V: TRBV6-1; CDR3: CASRDTGTGLYEQYF; DNA: TGTGCCAGCAGGGACACCGGGACAGGTCTCTACGAGCAGTACTTC
J: TRBJ2-7; D: TRBD2; size: .; V: TRBV7-9; CDR3: CASSLGGAGGLEQYF; DNA: TGTGCCAGCAGCTTAGGGGGGGCGGGAGGCCTCGAGCAGTACTTC
J: TRBJ1-1; D: .; size: .; V: TRBV7-6; CDR3: CASSPPRQVTEAFF; DNA: TGTGCCAGCAGCCCCCCGAGACAGGTAACTGAAGCTTTCTTT
J: TRBJ2-7; D: .; size: once; V: TRBV9; CDR3: CASSASGTNSYEQYF; DNA: TGTGCCAGCAGTGCTTCCGGGACAAACTCCTACGAGCAGTACTTC